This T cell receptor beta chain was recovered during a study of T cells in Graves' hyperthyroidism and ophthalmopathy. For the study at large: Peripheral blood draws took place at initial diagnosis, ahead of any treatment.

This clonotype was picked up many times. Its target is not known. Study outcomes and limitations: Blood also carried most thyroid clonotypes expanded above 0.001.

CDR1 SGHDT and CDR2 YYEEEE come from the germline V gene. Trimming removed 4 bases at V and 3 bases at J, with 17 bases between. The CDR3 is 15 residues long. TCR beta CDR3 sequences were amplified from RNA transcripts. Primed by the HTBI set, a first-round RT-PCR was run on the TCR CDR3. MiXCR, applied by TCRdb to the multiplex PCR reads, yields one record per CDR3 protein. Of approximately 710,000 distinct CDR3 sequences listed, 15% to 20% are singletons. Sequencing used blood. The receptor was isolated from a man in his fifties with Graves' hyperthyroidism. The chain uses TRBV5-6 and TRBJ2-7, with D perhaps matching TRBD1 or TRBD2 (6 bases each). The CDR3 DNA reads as TGTGCCAGCAGCCCCGGGGGCGAGTTCGGCTACGAGCAGTACTTC. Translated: CASSPGGEFGYEQYF.